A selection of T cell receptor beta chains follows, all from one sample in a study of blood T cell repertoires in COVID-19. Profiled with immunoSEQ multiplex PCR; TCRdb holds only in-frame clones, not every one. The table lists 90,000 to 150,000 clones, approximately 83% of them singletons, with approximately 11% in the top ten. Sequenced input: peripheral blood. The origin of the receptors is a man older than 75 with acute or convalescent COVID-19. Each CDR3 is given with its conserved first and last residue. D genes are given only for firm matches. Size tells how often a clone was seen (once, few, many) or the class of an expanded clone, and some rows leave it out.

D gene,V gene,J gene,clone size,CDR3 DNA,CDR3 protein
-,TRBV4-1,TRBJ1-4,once,TGCGCCAGCAGCCAAGGCCCCCCGGCAGGGGAAGAAAAACTGTTTTTT,CASSQGPPAGEEKLFF
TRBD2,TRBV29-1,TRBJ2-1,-,TGCAGCGCCCGACGGGGGGACGACTACAATGAGCAGTTCTTC,CSARRGDDYNEQFF
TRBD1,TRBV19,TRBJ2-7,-,TGTGCCAGTAGTATGGACAGGGTCCACGAGCAGTACTTC,CASSMDRVHEQYF
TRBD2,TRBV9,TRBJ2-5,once,TGTGCCAGCAGCGTAGAACCTAGCGGGGGGGCCAGAGAGACCCAGTACTTC,CASSVEPSGGARETQYF
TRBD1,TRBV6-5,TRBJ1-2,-,TGTGCCAGCAGTTACTCGGGACAGGGCAAAGGCTACACCTTC,CASSYSGQGKGYTF
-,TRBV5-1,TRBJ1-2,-,TGCGCCAGCAACCTGGGAGGGGGACCTGGCGCCTATGGCTACACCTTC,CASNLGGGPGAYGYTF
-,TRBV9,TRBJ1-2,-,TGTGCCAGCAGCGTAGACCTGGGGCCTAACTATGGCTACACCTTC,CASSVDLGPNYGYTF
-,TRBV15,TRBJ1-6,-,TGTGCCACCAGCAGAGATATCACAGAGAATTCACCCCTCCACTTT,CATSRDITENSPLHF
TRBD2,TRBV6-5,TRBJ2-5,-,TGTGCCAGCAAAGGCTCGGGGGGTTTTCAAGAGACCCAGTACTTC,CASKGSGGFQETQYF
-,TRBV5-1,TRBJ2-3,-,TGCGCCAGCAGCCCGGAGTACACAGATACGCAGTATTTT,CASSPEYTDTQYF
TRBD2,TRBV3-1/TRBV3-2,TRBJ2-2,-,TGTGCCAGCAGCCAACCCGCCCTAGCGGCCAAGAACACCGGGGAGCTGTTTTTT,CASSQPALAAKNTGELFF
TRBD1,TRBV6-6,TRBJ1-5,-,TGTGCCAGCAGTTGGGGACAGGGAAATTATCAGCCCCAGCATTTT,CASSWGQGNYQPQHF
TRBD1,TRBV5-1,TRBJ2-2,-,TGCGCCAGCAGCCGTACAGGGGAGAACACCGGGGAGCTGTTTTTT,CASSRTGENTGELFF
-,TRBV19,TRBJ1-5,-,TGTGCCAGTAACCGACAGGACTTCAATCAGCCCCAGCATTTT,CASNRQDFNQPQHF
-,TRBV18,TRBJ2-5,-,TGTGCCAGCTCACCACCGGACACCGCACGGGAGACCCAGTACTTC,CASSPPDTARETQYF
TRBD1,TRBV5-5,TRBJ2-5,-,TGTGCCAGCAGCTTGGTTTTTTGGACAGGGGGGTTCCACCAAGAGACCCAGTACTTC,CASSLVFWTGGFHQETQYF
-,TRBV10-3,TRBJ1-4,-,TGTGCCTCCGGGGGAGGGGGTAATGAAAAACTGTTTTTT,CASGGGGNEKLFF
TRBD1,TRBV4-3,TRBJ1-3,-,TGCGCCAGCAGCCAGATGACAGGGACTTCCTCTGGAAACACCATATATTTT,CASSQMTGTSSGNTIYF
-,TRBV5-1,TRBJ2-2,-,TGCGCCAGCAGGCAGGGGAACACCGGGGAGCTGTTTTTT,CASRQGNTGELFF
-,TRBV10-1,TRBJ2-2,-,TGCGCCAGCAGGCAGGGCCAGGACACCGGGGAGCTGTTTTTT,CASRQGQDTGELFF
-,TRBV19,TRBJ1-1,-,TGTGCCAGTAGTTACCCAGGGATGAACACTGAAGCTTTCTTT,CASSYPGMNTEAFF
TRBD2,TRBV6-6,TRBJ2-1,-,TGTGCCAGCAGTCCACGGGAGGGCCGCAGCTCCTACAATGAGCAGTTCTTC,CASSPREGRSSYNEQFF
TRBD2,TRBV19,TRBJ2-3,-,TGTGCCAGTTCTCCGGGAGGGCCTAGGGCAGATACGCAGTATTTT,CASSPGGPRADTQYF
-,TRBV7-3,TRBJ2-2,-,TGTGCCAGCAGCTTAACGGGCAGAGTCACCGGGGAGCTGTTTTTT,CASSLTGRVTGELFF
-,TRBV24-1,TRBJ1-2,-,TGTGCCACCAGTGATCCCGGGAGGGGGGTAATCGGCTACACCTTC,CATSDPGRGVIGYTF
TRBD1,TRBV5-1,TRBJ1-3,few,TGCGCCAGCAGCCGAGGACAGGGCATCTCTGGAAACACCATATATTTT,CASSRGQGISGNTIYF
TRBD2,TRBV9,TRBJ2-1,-,TGTGCCAGCAGCTATGCTAGCGGGGGGTCTAATGAGCAGTTCTTC,CASSYASGGSNEQFF
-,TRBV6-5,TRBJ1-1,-,TGTGCCAGCAGTTACCGGGAATGGAACACTGAAGCTTTCTTT,CASSYREWNTEAFF
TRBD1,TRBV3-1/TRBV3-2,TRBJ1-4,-,TGTGCCAGCAGCCAAGGACTCCCAACAGGGGGCTCGGGAAAACTGTTTTTT,CASSQGLPTGGSGKLFF
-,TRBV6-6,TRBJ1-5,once,TGTGCCAGCACCGGGGGACGCAATCAGCCCCAGCATTTT,CASTGGRNQPQHF
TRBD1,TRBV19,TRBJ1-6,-,TGTGCCAGTAGTGAGGGGACAGGATATAATTCACCCCTCCACTTT,CASSEGTGYNSPLHF
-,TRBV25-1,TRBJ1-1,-,TGTGCCAGCCTTCCCGGCGAGCGTACTGAAGCTTTCTTT,CASLPGERTEAFF